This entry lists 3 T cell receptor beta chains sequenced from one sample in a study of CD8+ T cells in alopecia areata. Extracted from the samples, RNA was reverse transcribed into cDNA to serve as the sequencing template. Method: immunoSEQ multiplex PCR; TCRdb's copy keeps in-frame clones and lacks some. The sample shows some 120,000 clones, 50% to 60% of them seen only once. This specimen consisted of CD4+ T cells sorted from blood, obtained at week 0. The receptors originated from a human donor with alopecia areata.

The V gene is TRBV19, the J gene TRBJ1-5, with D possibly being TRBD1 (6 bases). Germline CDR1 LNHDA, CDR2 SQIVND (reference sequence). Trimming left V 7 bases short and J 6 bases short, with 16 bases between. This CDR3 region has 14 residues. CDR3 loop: CASMTQGLGQPQHF. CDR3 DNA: TGTGCCAGTATGACACAGGGATTAGGTCAGCCCCAGCATTTT.

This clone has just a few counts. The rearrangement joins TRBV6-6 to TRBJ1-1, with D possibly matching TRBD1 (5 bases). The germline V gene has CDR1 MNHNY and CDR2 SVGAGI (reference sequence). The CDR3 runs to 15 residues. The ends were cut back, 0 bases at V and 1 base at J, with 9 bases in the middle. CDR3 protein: CASSYSSGGNTEAFF. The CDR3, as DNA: TGTGCCAGCAGTTACTCATCTGGGGGGAACACTGAAGCTTTCTTT.

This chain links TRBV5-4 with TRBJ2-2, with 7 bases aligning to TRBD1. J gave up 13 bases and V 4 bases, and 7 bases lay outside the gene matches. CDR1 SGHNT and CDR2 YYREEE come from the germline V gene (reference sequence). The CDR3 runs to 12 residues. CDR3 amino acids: CASSPDRVGLFF. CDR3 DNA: TGTGCCAGCAGCCCTGACAGGGTAGGGCTGTTTTTT.